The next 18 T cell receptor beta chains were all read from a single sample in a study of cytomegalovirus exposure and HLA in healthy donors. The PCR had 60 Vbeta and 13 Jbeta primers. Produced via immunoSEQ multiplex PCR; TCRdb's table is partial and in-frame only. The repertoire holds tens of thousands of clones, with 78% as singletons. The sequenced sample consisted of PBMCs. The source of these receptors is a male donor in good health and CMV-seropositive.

CDR3 sequence: CAISEATNYGYTF. CDR3 nucleotide sequence: TGTGCCATCAGCGAAGCAACTAACTATGGCTACACCTTC. The V call is TRBV10-3, the J call TRBJ1-2; D gene uncertain. This CDR3 spans 13 amino acids. V lost 6 bases to trimming and J lost 0 bases, with 8 bases between them. Germline V gene sequence: CDR1 ENHRY, CDR2 SYGVKD.

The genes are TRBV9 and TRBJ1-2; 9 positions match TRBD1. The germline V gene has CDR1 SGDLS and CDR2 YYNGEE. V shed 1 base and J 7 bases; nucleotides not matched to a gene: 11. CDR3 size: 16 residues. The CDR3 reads CASSVFSGQGLGGYTF. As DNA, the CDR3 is TGTGCCAGCAGCGTATTCTCGGGACAGGGTCTCGGTGGCTACACCTTC.

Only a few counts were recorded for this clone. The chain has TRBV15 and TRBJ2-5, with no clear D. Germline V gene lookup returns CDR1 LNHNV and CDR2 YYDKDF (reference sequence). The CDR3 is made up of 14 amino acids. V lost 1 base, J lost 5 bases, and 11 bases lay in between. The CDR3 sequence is CATSRVPGRETQYF. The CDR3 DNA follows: TGTGCCACCAGCAGAGTTCCGGGTCGGGAGACCCAGTACTTC. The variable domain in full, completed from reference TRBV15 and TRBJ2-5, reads DAMVIQNPRYQVTQFGKPVTLSCSQTLNHNVMYWYQQKSSQAPKLLFHYYDKDFNNEADTPDNFQSRRPNTSFCFLDIRSPGLGDTAMYLCATSRVPGRETQYFGPGTRLLVL.

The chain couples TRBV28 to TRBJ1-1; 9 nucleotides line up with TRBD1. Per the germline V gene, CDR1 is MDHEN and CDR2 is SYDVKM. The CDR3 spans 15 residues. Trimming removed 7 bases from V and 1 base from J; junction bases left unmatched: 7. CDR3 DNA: TGTGCCAGCAAAGGACAGGGGAAAGGGAACACTGAAGCTTTCTTT. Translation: CASKGQGKGNTEAFF.

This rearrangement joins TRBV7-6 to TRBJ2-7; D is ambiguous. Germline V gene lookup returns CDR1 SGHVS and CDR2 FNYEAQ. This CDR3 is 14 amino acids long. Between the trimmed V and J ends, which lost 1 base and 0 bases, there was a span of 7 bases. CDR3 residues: CASSLVSSSYEQYF. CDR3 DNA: TGTGCCAGCAGCTTAGTCTCCAGCTCCTACGAGCAGTACTTC.

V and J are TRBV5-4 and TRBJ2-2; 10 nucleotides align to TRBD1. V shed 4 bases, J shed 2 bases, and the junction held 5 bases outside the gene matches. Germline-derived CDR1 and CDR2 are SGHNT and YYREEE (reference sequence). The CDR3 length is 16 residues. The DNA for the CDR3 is TGTGCCAGCAGCCTTCCGACAGGGGGCAACACCGGGGAGCTGTTTTTT. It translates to CASSLPTGGNTGELFF.

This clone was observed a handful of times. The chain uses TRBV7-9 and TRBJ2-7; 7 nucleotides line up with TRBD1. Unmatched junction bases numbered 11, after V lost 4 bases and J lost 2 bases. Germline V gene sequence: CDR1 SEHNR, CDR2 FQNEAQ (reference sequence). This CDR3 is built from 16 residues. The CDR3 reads CASSSQGDTSTYEQYF. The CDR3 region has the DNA TGTGCCAGCAGCTCCCAGGGGGACACTAGTACCTACGAGCAGTACTTC.

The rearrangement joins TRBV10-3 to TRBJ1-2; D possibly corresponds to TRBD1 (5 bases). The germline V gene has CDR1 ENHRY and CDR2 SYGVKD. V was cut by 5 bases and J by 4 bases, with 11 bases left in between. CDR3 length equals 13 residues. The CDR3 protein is CAISSSGPYGYTF. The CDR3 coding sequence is TGTGCCATCAGTTCCTCAGGGCCCTATGGCTACACCTTC.

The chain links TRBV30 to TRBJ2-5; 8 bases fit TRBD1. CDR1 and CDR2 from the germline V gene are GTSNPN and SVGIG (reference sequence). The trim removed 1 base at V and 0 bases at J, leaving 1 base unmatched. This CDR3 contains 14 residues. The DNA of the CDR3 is TGTGCCTGGAGTGCGGGACAGGACCAAGAGACCCAGTACTTC. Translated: CAWSAGQDQETQYF.

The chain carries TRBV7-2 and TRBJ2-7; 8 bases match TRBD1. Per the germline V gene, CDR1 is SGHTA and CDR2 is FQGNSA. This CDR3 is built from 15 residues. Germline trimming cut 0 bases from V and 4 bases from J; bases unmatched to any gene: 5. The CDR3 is CASSLAGDRFYEQYF. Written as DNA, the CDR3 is TGTGCCAGCAGCTTAGCGGGGGACAGGTTTTACGAGCAGTACTTC.

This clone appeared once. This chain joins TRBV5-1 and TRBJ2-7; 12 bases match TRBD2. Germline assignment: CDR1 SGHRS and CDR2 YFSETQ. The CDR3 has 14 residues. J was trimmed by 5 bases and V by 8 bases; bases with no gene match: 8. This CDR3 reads CARERLAGVHEQYF. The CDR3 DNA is TGCGCCAGAGAACGACTAGCGGGAGTCCACGAGCAGTACTTC.

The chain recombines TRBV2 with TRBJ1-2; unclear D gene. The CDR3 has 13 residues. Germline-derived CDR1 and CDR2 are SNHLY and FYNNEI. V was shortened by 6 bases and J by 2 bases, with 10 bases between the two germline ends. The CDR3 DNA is TGTGCCAGCAGGGGCCGCGAGAACTATGGCTACACCTTC. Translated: CASRGRENYGYTF.

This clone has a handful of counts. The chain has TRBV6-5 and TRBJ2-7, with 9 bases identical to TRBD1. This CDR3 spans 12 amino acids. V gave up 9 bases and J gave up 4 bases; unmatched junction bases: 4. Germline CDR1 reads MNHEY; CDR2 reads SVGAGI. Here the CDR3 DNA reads TGTGCCAGTGCGGACAGGGGATACGAGCAGTACTTC. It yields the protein CASADRGYEQYF.

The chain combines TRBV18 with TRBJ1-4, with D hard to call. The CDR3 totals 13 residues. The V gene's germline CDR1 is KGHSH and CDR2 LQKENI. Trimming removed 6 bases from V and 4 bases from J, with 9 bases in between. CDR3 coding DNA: TGTGCCAGCTCCCCCGCGATTAATGAAAAACTGTTTTTT. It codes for CASSPAINEKLFF.

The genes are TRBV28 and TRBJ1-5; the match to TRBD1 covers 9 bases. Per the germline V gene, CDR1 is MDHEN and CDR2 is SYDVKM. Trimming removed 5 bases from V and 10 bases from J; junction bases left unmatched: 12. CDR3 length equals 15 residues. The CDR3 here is CASSPPGQGQGPQHF. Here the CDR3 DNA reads TGTGCCAGCAGTCCACCGGGACAGGGCCAAGGTCCCCAGCATTTT. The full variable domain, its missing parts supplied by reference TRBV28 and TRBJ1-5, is DVKVTQSSRYLVKRTGEKVFLECVQDMDHENMFWYRQDPGLGLRLIYFSYDVKMKEKGDIPEGYSVSREKKERFSLILESASTNQTSMYLCASSPPGQGQGPQHFGDGTRLSIL.

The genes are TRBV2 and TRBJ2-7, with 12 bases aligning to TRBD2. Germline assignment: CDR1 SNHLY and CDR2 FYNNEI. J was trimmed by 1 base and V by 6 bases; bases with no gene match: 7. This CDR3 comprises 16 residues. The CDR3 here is CASRPGGTSGSYEQYF. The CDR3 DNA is TGTGCCAGCAGGCCTGGGGGGACTAGCGGGTCCTACGAGCAGTACTTC. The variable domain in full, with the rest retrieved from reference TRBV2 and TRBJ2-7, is EPEVTQTPSHQVTQMGQEVILRCVPISNHLYFYWYRQILGQKVEFLVSFYNNEISEKSEIFDDQFSVERPDGSNFTLKIRSTKLEDSAMYFCASRPGGTSGSYEQYFGPGTRLTVT.

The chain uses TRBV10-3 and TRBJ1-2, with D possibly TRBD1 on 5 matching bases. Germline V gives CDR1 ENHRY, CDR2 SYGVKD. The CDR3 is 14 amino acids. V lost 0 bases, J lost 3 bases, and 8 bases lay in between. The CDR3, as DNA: TGTGCCATCAGTGAGTCGGGGGGGGACTATGGCTACACCTTC. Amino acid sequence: CAISESGGDYGYTF.

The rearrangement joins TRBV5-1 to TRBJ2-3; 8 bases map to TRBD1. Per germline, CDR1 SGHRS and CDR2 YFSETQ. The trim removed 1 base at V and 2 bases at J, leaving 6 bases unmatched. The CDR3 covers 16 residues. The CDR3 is CASSLYADRVTDTQYF. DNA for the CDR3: TGCGCCAGCAGCTTGTATGCGGACAGGGTCACAGATACGCAGTATTTT.